One and the same sample provided the 9 T cell receptor beta chains below, sequenced in a study of beta chain features in type 1 diabetes. The isolated RNA, all of it, was reverse transcribed, so expressed TCRB transcripts were what got sequenced. Sequenced by immunoSEQ multiplex PCR; TCRdb stores in-frame clones only, minus some. This table holds hundreds of thousands of clones, around a sixth found once. The material sequenced was naive CD4+ T cells from blood. These receptors were collected from a man aged 18 to 29 in good health.

In its sample, this clone was seen a few times. The V gene is TRBV7-2, the J gene TRBJ2-3; D uncertain. Germline assignment: CDR1 SGHTA and CDR2 FQGNSA. V lost 3 bases to trimming and J lost 6 bases, with 10 bases between them. There are 13 residues in the CDR3. The CDR3 is CASSFRVGDTQYF. The CDR3 nucleotides are TGTGCCAGCAGCTTCAGAGTGGGGGATACGCAGTATTTT. The full variable domain, rest sourced from reference TRBV7-2 and TRBJ2-3, is GAGVSQSPSNKVTEKGKDVELRCDPISGHTALYWYRQSLGQGLEFLIYFQGNSAPDKSGLPSDRFSAERTGGSVSTLTIQRTQQEDSAVYLCASSFRVGDTQYFGPGTRLTVL.

This clone has only a few counts. The CDR3 nucleotides read TGCAGTGCTAGAGCGGGTCCTGAGCAGTTCTTC. Amino acid sequence: CSARAGPEQFF. V usage is TRBV20-1 and J usage is TRBJ2-1; D is unclear. The V and J ends lost 1 base and 9 bases respectively, with 7 bases between them. This CDR3 is 11 amino acids long. Per the germline V gene, CDR1 is DFQATT and CDR2 is SNEGSKA (reference sequence).

This clone came up a few times. The chain's CDR3 is CASSLAAGGPAEQYF. For the CDR3, the DNA is TGCGCCAGCAGCTTGGCAGCGGGAGGGCCAGCCGAGCAGTACTTC. The gene calls are TRBV5-1 and TRBJ2-7; 10 positions match TRBD2. Losses at the gene ends were 0 bases for V and 6 bases for J; bases not matched to a gene: 6. Germline V gives CDR1 SGHRS, CDR2 YFSETQ. The CDR3 length is 15 residues.

This clone was picked up one time. The chain couples TRBV19 to TRBJ1-5; D is unclear. CDR3 length: 13 amino acids. Trimming took off 8 bases at V and 1 base at J, with 9 bases between the two ends. Germline CDR1 LNHDA, CDR2 SQIVND (reference sequence). DNA of the CDR3: TGTGCCAGTCGGGCATGGAGCAATCAGCCCCAGCATTTT. Translated, it gives CASRAWSNQPQHF.

The rearrangement links TRBV9 to TRBJ2-1; TRBD2 matches 8 bases. There are 16 residues in the CDR3. The germline V gene has CDR1 SGDLS and CDR2 YYNGEE. The V gene end was trimmed by 0 bases and the J gene end by 6 bases; junction bases not matched to a gene: 8. CDR3 DNA sequence: TGTGCCAGCAGCGTAGCAGGGACTAGGGGTTTCAATGAGCAGTTCTTC. Protein sequence: CASSVAGTRGFNEQFF. The whole variable domain, remainder taken from reference TRBV9 and TRBJ2-1, is DSGVTQTPKHLITATGQRVTLRCSPRSGDLSVYWYQQSLDQGLQFLIQYYNGEERAKGNILERFSAQQFPDLHSELNLSSLELGDSALYFCASSVAGTRGFNEQFFGPGTRLTVL.

The V gene is TRBV6-5, the J gene TRBJ2-7; no reliable D call. Germline assignment: CDR1 MNHEY and CDR2 SVGAGI. Between the trimmed V and J ends, which lost 0 bases and 5 bases, there was a span of 11 bases. This CDR3 has 14 residues. CDR3 nucleotides: TGTGCCAGCAGTTACTCCAAGTGGTCCCACGAGCAGTACTTC. This sequence encodes CASSYSKWSHEQYF.

This chain joins TRBV5-1 and TRBJ2-5; 10 bases map to TRBD1. CDR3 length equals 15 residues. The V gene's germline CDR1 is SGHRS and CDR2 YFSETQ. With 5 bases clipped from V and 7 bases from J, the junction kept 11 bases outside the gene matches. CDR3 region: CASSTGQGPRGTQYF. Here the CDR3 DNA reads TGCGCCAGCAGTACGGGACAGGGGCCCCGGGGGACCCAGTACTTC.

The gene calls are TRBV18 and TRBJ1-2; 12 bases map to TRBD1. This CDR3 comprises 16 residues. The germline gives CDR1 KGHSH, CDR2 LQKENI. Trimming removed 4 bases from V and 5 bases from J; junction bases left unmatched: 8. The CDR3 here is CASSHGTGGSNYGYTF. CDR3 DNA sequence: TGTGCCAGCTCACACGGGACAGGGGGCTCGAATTATGGCTACACCTTC.

This chain links TRBV28 with TRBJ2-7, with D perhaps TRBD1 (6 bases). Between the trimmed V and J ends, which lost 9 bases and 2 bases, there was a span of 14 bases. Germline assignment: CDR1 MDHEN and CDR2 SYDVKM. The CDR3 loop spans 13 amino acids. This CDR3 reads CASTEDRPYEQYF. The CDR3 bases are TGTGCCAGTACCGAGGACAGACCCTACGAGCAGTACTTC. Supplemented by reference TRBV28 and TRBJ2-7, the full variable domain reads DVKVTQSSRYLVKRTGEKVFLECVQDMDHENMFWYRQDPGLGLRLIYFSYDVKMKEKGDIPEGYSVSREKKERFSLILESASTNQTSMYLCASTEDRPYEQYFGPGTRLTVT.